This paragraph covers one T cell receptor beta chain sequence. As handled by the study authors: For nucleated cells, counts were estimated from reference gene primer amplification. Profiling relied on immunoSEQ multiplex PCR, and the TCRdb table lists in-frame clones only, not all of them. V and J calls plus clone size are reproduced from that table; the DNA served to infer D and trimming. The data hold some 270,000 clones, with approximately 85% observed a single time. This entry is derived from a study of blood T cell repertoires in COVID-19. Across the study: In each case, the material was cDNA or gDNA derived from T cells, B-cell-depleted T cells, or PBMCs.

This CDR3 region has 13 residues. Trimming removed 6 bases at V and 4 bases at J, with 12 bases between. The germline gives CDR1 MNHEY, CDR2 SMNVEV (reference sequence). Sequenced sample: PBMCs or T cells enriched from blood (not recorded which). The sequence was collected from a woman under 40 who had recovered from COVID-19. The chain joins TRBV27 to TRBJ1-1, with D tentatively TRBD1 (5 bases). The CDR3, as DNA: TGTGCCAGCAGCGCAGGGCGTAGCACTGAAGCTTTCTTT. Its translation is CASSAGRSTEAFF.